The entry that follows covers one TCR beta chain sequence. These data originate in a study of blood T cell repertoires in COVID-19. At the level of the study: COVID-19 samples, acute and convalescent, were from the United States, Italy and Spain.

Germline trimming cut 1 base from V and 5 bases from J; bases unmatched to any gene: 5. The CDR3 is 14 amino acids. CDR1 is SGHRS, CDR2 YFSETQ, per germline. Libraries were prepared by immunoSEQ multiplex PCR; TCRdb keeps only in-frame clonotypes and omits some of them. The table shows 200,000 or so clones, with around three quarters occurring only once. Sequencing was done on a sample of peripheral blood. The receptor's source is a woman in her 70s with acute or convalescent COVID-19. The chain employs TRBV5-1 and TRBJ1-1; TRBD1 agrees at 7 bases. CDR3 region: CASSLTGVGTEAFF. CDR3 nucleotide sequence: TGCGCCAGCAGCTTGACAGGGGTTGGAACTGAAGCTTTCTTT.